The entry below describes one TCR beta chain. Germline V gene lookup returns CDR1 SGHTS and CDR2 YDEGEE. V lost 4 bases, J lost 0 bases, and 6 bases stayed unmatched. The CDR3 consists of 16 residues. This sample is part of a study of T-cell memory formation after mild COVID-19. MiXCR, run by TCRdb on the 5' RACE reads, gives a single entry per CDR3 protein. The data hold 410,000 or so distinct CDR3 sequences, with 20% to 30% observed a single time. This rearrangement joins TRBV5-8 to TRBJ2-1; 8 positions agree with TRBD2. This sequence was found in an adult woman who had mild COVID-19 (a few samples of this study predate the infection). Cell type and time point are not known. The sequencing sample was made of PBMCs or a T cell subset sorted from them (not recorded which). CDR3: CASSTRGGSSYNEQFF. Here the CDR3 DNA reads TGTGCCAGCAGCACCCGGGGGGGTAGCTCCTACAATGAGCAGTTCTTC.